These 18 T cell receptor beta chains came from one sample sequenced in a study of siplizumab effects on memory and regulatory T cells. Produced via immunoSEQ multiplex PCR; TCRdb's table is partial and in-frame only. The table shows over 90,000 clones, with about 94% occurring only once. Sequenced: CD4+ T cells sorted from blood. The origin of the receptors is a human donor in good health.

The gene calls are TRBV7-8 and TRBJ2-2, with D perhaps matching TRBD2 (6 bases). CDR1 and CDR2 (germline): SGHVS, FQNEAQ. The V and J ends lost 5 bases and 1 base respectively, with 26 bases between them. CDR3 size: 20 residues. Here the CDR3 DNA reads TGTGCCAGCAGCGAGCACATGAAGGTGGGCGGGGTTTTGAACACCGGGGAGCTGTTTTTT. This encodes CASSEHMKVGGVLNTGELFF.

The chain couples TRBV2 to TRBJ1-2, with D unresolved. Germline CDR1 and CDR2: SNHLY and FYNNEI. The CDR3 is 14 residues long. V was shortened by 5 bases and J by 5 bases, with 15 bases between the two germline ends. The chain's CDR3 is CASSMRQTNYGYTF. The CDR3 nucleotides are TGTGCCAGCAGTATGAGACAAACAAATTATGGCTACACCTTC.

This chain uses TRBV5-1 with TRBJ2-1, with TRBD2 as a possible D gene (6 bases). This CDR3 is 15 amino acids long. In germline, CDR1 is SGHRS, CDR2 YFSETQ. Trimming removed 3 bases from V and 2 bases from J, with 12 bases in between. The chain's CDR3 is CASSSGGIAYNEQFF. DNA for the CDR3: TGCGCCAGCAGCTCAGGCGGGATAGCCTACAATGAGCAGTTCTTC. Combining the CDR3 with reference TRBV5-1 and TRBJ2-1 gives the whole variable domain KAGVTQTPRYLIKTRGQQVTLSCSPISGHRSVSWYQQTPGQGLQFLFEYFSETQRNKGNFPGRFSGRQFSNSRSEMNVSTLELGDSALYLCASSSGGIAYNEQFFGPGTRLTVL.

V and J are TRBV6-5 and TRBJ2-7; D is unclear. The CDR3 is made up of 13 amino acids. Germline CDR1 and CDR2: MNHEY and SVGAGI. V was trimmed by 6 bases and J by 7 bases, leaving 16 bases between them. CDR3 loop: CASSPHPATEQYF. CDR3 nucleotides: TGTGCCAGCAGCCCCCATCCCGCCACGGAGCAGTACTTC.

The chain is built from TRBV14 and TRBJ2-7; the match to TRBD2 covers 10 bases. The V gene end was trimmed by 2 bases and the J gene end by 5 bases; junction bases not matched to a gene: 6. The CDR3 has 15 residues. Looked up from germline, CDR1 is SGHDN and CDR2 is FVKESK. CDR3 in amino acids: CASSQRAGGPHEQYF. The DNA for the CDR3 is TGTGCCAGCAGCCAACGAGCGGGAGGGCCGCACGAGCAGTACTTC.

This clone turned up a few times. V is TRBV7-2 and J is TRBJ2-7; D is unclear. The ends were cut back, 5 bases at V and 3 bases at J, with 8 bases in the middle. Germline V CDR1 and CDR2: SGHTA, FQGNSA. This CDR3 spans 12 amino acids. This CDR3 is CASSPGYYEQYF. The CDR3 DNA follows: TGTGCCAGCAGCCCGGGCTACTACGAGCAGTACTTC.

The chain couples TRBV7-8 to TRBJ1-6; 10 bases align to TRBD1. Germline V gene data show CDR1 as SGHVS and CDR2 as FQNEAQ. This CDR3 region has 15 residues. The V segment lost 1 base and the J segment 7 bases; nucleotides outside the gene matches: 1. CDR3 in DNA: TGTGCCAGCAGCTTAGGACAGGGGGCCAATTCACCCCTCCACTTT. It translates to CASSLGQGANSPLHF.

The chain uses TRBV5-4 and TRBJ1-2; D gene unclear. CDR3 length: 12 residues. Germline CDR1 and CDR2: SGHNT and YYREEE (reference sequence). V dropped 6 bases and J dropped 3 bases, with 9 bases sitting between them. The CDR3 reads CASTLLDYGYTF. Here the CDR3 DNA reads TGTGCCAGCACTCTCCTAGACTATGGCTACACCTTC.

The genes are TRBV1 and TRBJ1-4; the D call of TRBD1 is as the table states it, not checked on the DNA. TRBV1 is a pseudogene. This CDR3 is built from 15 residues. CDR3 DNA: TGCACCAGCAGCCGAACGACAGGACCCTTGGAAAAACTGTTTTTT. As protein: CTSSRTTGPLEKLFF.

V usage is TRBV11-1 and J usage is TRBJ2-1; no clear D gene. V lost 8 bases and J lost 9, with 17 bases in between. CDR1 and CDR2 from the germline V gene are SGHAT and FQDESV (reference sequence). CDR3 length: 13 residues. The DNA of the CDR3 is TGTGCCAGCGGAACTGACCCCATGGGTGAGCAGTTCTTC. Its translation is CASGTDPMGEQFF.

This clone was seen just once. This chain joins TRBV7-8 and TRBJ2-5; 8 bases are shared with TRBD1. Germline V gene lookup returns CDR1 SGHVS and CDR2 FQNEAQ. The V gene end was trimmed by 2 bases and the J gene end by 5 bases; junction bases not matched to a gene: 10. This CDR3 is 16 amino acids long. The CDR3 DNA is TGTGCCAGCAGCTTAACAGGACAGGGTCTGGGGGAGACCCAGTACTTC. As protein: CASSLTGQGLGETQYF.

This chain uses TRBV19 with TRBJ2-7, with D unresolved. The germline V and J ends were trimmed by 4 bases and 5 bases, with 18 bases remaining between them. This CDR3 contains 15 residues. Germline CDR1 and CDR2: LNHDA and SQIVND (reference sequence). In nucleotides, the CDR3 is TGTGCCAGTAGTACCTGGTTACGGGCGAAGGACGAGCAGTACTTC. This encodes CASSTWLRAKDEQYF. Full variable domain (missing parts from reference TRBV19 and TRBJ2-7): DGGITQSPKYLFRKEGQNVTLSCEQNLNHDAMYWYRQDPGQGLRLIYYSQIVNDFQKGDIAEGYSVSREKKESFPLTVTSAQKNPTAFYLCASSTWLRAKDEQYFGPGTRLTVT.

V and J are TRBV7-9 and TRBJ2-7; D unclear. The CDR3 is made up of 15 amino acids. Deletions cut 3 bases from V and 3 bases from J, with 15 bases between. Germline CDR1 SEHNR, CDR2 FQNEAQ (reference sequence). In DNA, the CDR3 is TGTGCCAGCAGCTTGGGTCCCCCACATAACTACGAGCAGTACTTC. It yields the protein CASSLGPPHNYEQYF.

The rearrangement uses TRBV5-1 and TRBJ1-1; unclear D gene. The germline gives CDR1 SGHRS, CDR2 YFSETQ. V was trimmed by 2 bases and J by 5 bases, leaving 10 bases between them. The CDR3 is 13 residues long. This CDR3 reads CASSFAGATEAFF. CDR3 bases: TGCGCCAGCAGCTTCGCGGGTGCGACTGAAGCTTTCTTT.

The genes are TRBV7-8 and TRBJ1-2, with D perhaps TRBD1 (6 bases). Germline loops: CDR1 SGHVS, CDR2 FQNEAQ. The CDR3 is made up of 15 amino acids. Trimming cost V 2 bases and J 8 bases, with 18 bases left between them. CDR3 protein: CASSLKLRQEAGYTF. DNA for the CDR3: TGTGCCAGCAGCTTAAAACTTAGACAGGAGGCGGGCTACACCTTC.

The rearrangement joins TRBV6-1 to TRBJ1-2; D ambiguous. Deletions cut 1 base from V and 5 bases from J, with 8 bases between. The germline V gene encodes CDR1 MNHNS and CDR2 SASEGT. The CDR3 is made up of 13 amino acids. The CDR3 region has the DNA TGTGCCAGCAGTGAAGTCGGAGAATATGGCTACACCTTC. As protein: CASSEVGEYGYTF.

This clone was recorded once. The V gene is TRBV2, the J gene TRBJ2-1; a possible D gene is TRBD1 (5 bases). V was shortened by 5 bases and J by 9 bases, with 14 bases between the two germline ends. CDR1 is SNHLY and CDR2 is FYNNEI in the germline V gene. The CDR3 runs 13 residues. The CDR3 sequence: CASSFTGRAEQFF. In DNA form, the CDR3 reads TGTGCCAGCAGTTTTACAGGTAGGGCTGAGCAGTTCTTC. The entire variable domain, with the rest obtained from reference TRBV2 and TRBJ2-1, is as follows: EPEVTQTPSHQVTQMGQEVILRCVPISNHLYFYWYRQILGQKVEFLVSFYNNEISEKSEIFDDQFSVERPDGSNFTLKIRSTKLEDSAMYFCASSFTGRAEQFFGPGTRLTVL.

CDR3 residues: CASGQGAGTQYF. The CDR3 nucleotides read TGTGCCAGCGGACAGGGGGCGGGTACGCAGTATTTT. The chain combines TRBV27 with TRBJ2-3, with 11 bases lining up with TRBD1. The CDR3 totals 12 residues. The germline gives CDR1 MNHEY, CDR2 SMNVEV (reference sequence). With V trimmed by 8 bases and J by 8 bases, 3 bases remained unmatched.